This T cell receptor beta chain is from a study of shared clonotypes between healthy human individuals. As for the study in general: Plates per donor: three CD4 naive, three CD4 memory, two CD8 naive, one CD8 memory.

In regard to this clone: Its target is not known.

Generated by immunoSEQ multiplex PCR, the TCRdb table keeps only in-frame clones and is missing some. The sample records under 600,000 clones, about 96% being singletons. Study conclusions and caveats: In several donors, around 5% of naive CD4 clonotypes appeared in common. Generally, naive subsets (rather than memory subsets) showed larger estimated richness.

The sequenced sample consisted of naive CD4+ T cells sorted from blood. Regarding subset: CD45RA+ positively selected. The clonotype comes from a woman aged 30 to 39 in good health.

CDR3 coding DNA: TGTGCCAGCAGTCGGGACAGGGATCCCTACGAGCAGTACTTC. Translated: CASSRDRDPYEQYF. The chain recombines TRBV6-5 with TRBJ2-7; 9 nucleotides agree with TRBD1. V was pared by 5 bases and J by 2 bases, with 4 bases of the junction left unmatched. The CDR3 length is 14 residues. Per the germline V gene, CDR1 is MNHEY and CDR2 is SVGAGI.